These 23 T cell receptor beta chains were sequenced from one sample in a study of vaccination effects on CD4 cells after COVID-19. Antigen-specific CD4+ T cells expanded by the ViraFEST assay with viral peptide pools were then sequenced. The culture ran for 10 days before CD4+ T cells were isolated. The participants, recipients of two vaccine doses, got either BNT162b2 or mRNA-1273. Assay: immunoSEQ multiplex PCR; the TCRdb copy retains only in-frame clones and omits some. The sample has tens of thousands of clones; 73% are singletons. These TCRs' antigens remain unknown. The source material was CD4+ T cells from PBMCs cultured with HCoV-229E spike peptides, sampled after COVID-19 vaccination. All receptors derive from a human donor who received a COVID-19 vaccine.

The chain links TRBV18 to TRBJ2-7; D perhaps matches TRBD2 (5 bases). From germline, CDR1 is KGHSH and CDR2 LQKENI. This CDR3 region has 13 residues. The germline V and J ends were trimmed by 4 bases and 3 bases, with 10 bases remaining between them. The CDR3 loop is CASSLTGNYEQYV. Written as DNA, the CDR3 is TGTGCCAGCTCACTCACGGGGAACTACGAGCAGTACGTC.

The chain has TRBV24-1 and TRBJ2-1, with 8 bases aligning to TRBD2. Germline V gene lookup returns CDR1 KGHDR and CDR2 SFDVKD. CDR3 length: 16 amino acids. Trimming at V came to 5 bases and at J to 7 bases, leaving 12 bases not matched to a gene. The DNA for the CDR3 is TGTGCCACCAGTGTCGAAGCGGGGGCCCCGATAAATGAGCAGTTCTTC. Protein product: CATSVEAGAPINEQFF.

The chain is built from TRBV30 and TRBJ1-6; D call uncertain. The CDR3 runs to 12 residues. The V and J ends lost 2 bases and 6 bases respectively, with 5 bases between them. CDR1 GTSNPN and CDR2 SVGIG come from the germline V gene (reference sequence). CDR3 nucleotides: TGTGCCTGGAGTAGATTTAATTCACCCCTCCACTTT. This gives the protein CAWSRFNSPLHF.

V and J are TRBV7-3 and TRBJ2-5; D remains ambiguous. Germline values: CDR1 SGHTA, CDR2 FQGTGA. The V gene lost 5 bases and the J gene lost 5 bases, with 15 bases spanning the gap. The CDR3 spans 14 residues. CDR3 nucleotides: TGTGCCAGCAGCCCGATGGGCGGTACGGAGACCCAGTACTTC. Amino acids: CASSPMGGTETQYF. The whole variable domain, filled in from reference TRBV7-3 and TRBJ2-5, reads GAGVSQTPSNKVTEKGKYVELRCDPISGHTALYWYRQSLGQGPEFLIYFQGTGAADDSGLPNDRFFAVRPEGSVSTLKIQRTERGDSAVYLCASSPMGGTETQYFGPGTRLLVL.

The chain has TRBV9 and TRBJ1-6; TRBD1 might be the D (5 bases). This CDR3 spans 17 amino acids. From germline, CDR1 is SGDLS and CDR2 YYNGEE. V was pared by 0 bases and J by 6 bases, with 16 bases between. The CDR3 here is CASSVEPTASPNSPLHF. The CDR3 coding sequence is TGTGCCAGCAGCGTAGAGCCGACAGCTTCTCCTAATTCACCCCTCCACTTT.

The chain recombines TRBV28 with TRBJ1-5; no reliable D call. Per the germline V gene, CDR1 is MDHEN and CDR2 is SYDVKM. V was cut by 6 bases and J by 4 bases, with 10 bases left in between. The CDR3 sequence is 13 residues long. The CDR3 loop reads CASSKQINQPQHF. CDR3 DNA: TGTGCCAGCAGCAAACAGATAAATCAGCCCCAGCATTTT.

J is TRBJ2-1 and V is TRBV18, with 10 bases matching TRBD2. V trimming: 3 bases; J trimming: 5 bases; junction bases outside the gene matches: 7. Germline values: CDR1 KGHSH, CDR2 LQKENI. This CDR3 is 16 amino acids long. The CDR3 region is CASSPSSGGANNEQFF. The CDR3 DNA reads as TGTGCCAGCTCACCGTCAAGCGGGGGGGCTAACAATGAGCAGTTCTTC.

This clone was counted only a few times. This chain connects TRBV28 to TRBJ1-5; TRBD1 is a possible D gene (6 bases). Per the germline V gene, CDR1 is MDHEN and CDR2 is SYDVKM. The CDR3 has 15 residues. Trimming removed 3 bases at V and 4 bases at J, with 13 bases between. Here the CDR3 reads CASSLIRGGNQPQHF. DNA for the CDR3: TGTGCCAGCAGTTTGATCAGGGGAGGGAATCAGCCCCAGCATTTT.

V gene TRBV5-1 combines with J gene TRBJ2-7; 12 bases fit TRBD1. This CDR3 has 15 amino acids. CDR1 SGHRS and CDR2 YFSETQ come from the germline V gene. The V gene end was trimmed by 4 bases and the J gene end by 3 bases; junction bases not matched to a gene: 5. CDR3 nucleotide sequence: TGCGCCAGCAGCATGGGACAGGGGGCTATCTACGAGCAGTACGTC. It specifies CASSMGQGAIYEQYV.

The chain has TRBV20-1 and TRBJ2-5, with TRBD1 identical over 7 bases. This CDR3 is 11 amino acids long. CDR1 is DFQATT and CDR2 is SNEGSKA in the germline V gene (reference sequence). V lost 5 bases to trimming and J lost 4 bases; unmatched junction nucleotides: 1. This chain's CDR3 is CSAHRGETQYF. The CDR3 nucleotides are TGCAGTGCTCACAGGGGAGAGACCCAGTACTTC.

This clone was picked up one time. The chain has TRBV5-1 and TRBJ1-2; tentative D call: TRBD1 (5 bases). CDR3 length equals 14 residues. Per the germline V gene, CDR1 is SGHRS and CDR2 is YFSETQ. The V gene lost 7 bases and the J gene lost 4 bases, with 17 bases spanning the gap. CDR3 in amino acids: CASYNDGAGYGYTF. For the CDR3, the DNA is TGCGCCAGCTATAACGACGGGGCCGGCTATGGCTACACCTTC.

The V gene is TRBV6-6, the J gene TRBJ1-5, with D perhaps matching TRBD1 (6 bases). In germline, CDR1 is MNHNY, CDR2 SVGAGI (reference sequence). The CDR3 covers 14 residues. V was trimmed by 3 bases and J by 4 bases, leaving 10 bases between them. For the CDR3, the DNA is TGTGCCAGCAGTTATGACGGACAGAATCAGCCCCAGCATTTT. This codes for CASSYDGQNQPQHF.

The rearrangement joins TRBV3-1 (or the pseudogene TRBV3-2) to TRBJ2-5; D remains unclear. This CDR3 has 15 residues. The V end lost 1 base, the J end lost 4 bases, and 13 bases lay between the germline ends. Germline V gene data show CDR1 as LGHDT and CDR2 as YNNKEL (reference sequence). The CDR3 protein is CASSQARASRETQYF. For the CDR3, the DNA is TGTGCCAGCAGCCAAGCAAGGGCCAGTCGAGAGACCCAGTACTTC.

V and J are TRBV5-1 and TRBJ2-1; 11 bases map to TRBD2. CDR1 SGHRS and CDR2 YFSETQ come from the germline V gene. The length of the CDR3 is 15 residues. V lost 2 bases and J lost 11; bases outside the gene matches: 9. The CDR3 coding sequence is TGCGCCAGCAGCTTAGAGGCTAGCGGGGGGCTAAAGCAGTTCTTC. Its translation: CASSLEASGGLKQFF.

The chain employs TRBV5-1 and TRBJ2-5; tentative D call: TRBD1 (6 bases). This CDR3 is 15 amino acids long. CDR1 and CDR2 (germline): SGHRS, YFSETQ. The V end lost 2 bases, the J end lost 5 bases, and 16 bases lay between the germline ends. Here the CDR3 reads CASSLAGVYEETQYF. CDR3 sequence (DNA): TGCGCCAGCAGCTTAGCAGGGGTATATGAGGAGACCCAGTACTTC.

The chain combines TRBV5-1 with TRBJ1-1; 7 nucleotides line up with TRBD1. Germline assignment: CDR1 SGHRS and CDR2 YFSETQ. The length of the CDR3 is 14 residues. The V gene end was trimmed by 1 base and the J gene end by 1 base; junction bases not matched to a gene: 1. CDR3 loop: CASSLTGENTEAFF. The CDR3 nucleotides are TGCGCCAGCAGCTTGACAGGGGAGAACACTGAAGCTTTCTTT.

The rearrangement uses TRBV18 and TRBJ1-6; 7 bases line up with TRBD1. The CDR3 spans 15 residues. J was trimmed by 8 bases and V by 1 base; bases with no gene match: 5. In germline, CDR1 is KGHSH, CDR2 LQKENI. In nucleotides, the CDR3 is TGTGCCAGCTCACCACAACAGGGGTGGGATTCACCCCTCCACTTT. This sequence encodes CASSPQQGWDSPLHF.

V and J are TRBV3-1 (or the pseudogene TRBV3-2) and TRBJ2-7, with unresolved D. CDR3 length: 14 residues. In germline, CDR1 is LGHDT, CDR2 YNNKEL (reference sequence). The V end lost 4 bases, the J end lost 6 bases, and 16 bases lay between the germline ends. DNA of the CDR3: TGTGCCAGCAGCCCACAACCACGTAGTGGCGAGCAGTACGTC. It codes for CASSPQPRSGEQYV.

V gene TRBV12-2 combines with J gene TRBJ2-7. TRBV12-2 has pseudogene status. This CDR3 comprises 16 residues. The CDR3, as DNA: TGTGCAAGTCGCTTAGCCAAGGGTAACAGTTACTACGAGCAGTACGTC. Its protein product is CASRLAKGNSYYEQYV.

The chain couples TRBV12-3 or TRBV12-4 to TRBJ1-2; 7 nucleotides agree with TRBD1. The CDR3 extends over 13 amino acids. The junction had 4 bases not matched to a gene; V was cut back by 8 bases and J by 1 base. CDR3 nucleotide sequence: TGTGCCAGCTTAGGGGGCCTTAACTATGGCTACACCTTC. It yields the protein CASLGGLNYGYTF.

V is TRBV6-5 and J is TRBJ2-5, with TRBD1 matching 8 bases. CDR3 length: 13 amino acids. V lost 6 bases, J lost 8 bases, and 8 bases stayed unmatched. Looked up from germline, CDR1 is MNHEY and CDR2 is SVGAGI. The CDR3 loop is CASRGTGVFTQYF. The CDR3 nucleotides read TGTGCCAGCAGAGGGACAGGAGTGTTTACCCAGTACTTC.

The chain recombines TRBV6-2 or TRBV6-3 with TRBJ1-5; D is possibly TRBD1 (6 bases). V was pared by 6 bases and J by 6 bases, with 9 bases between. Per germline, CDR1 MNHEY and CDR2 SVGEGT. The CDR3 runs to 12 residues. CDR3 protein: CASSNRVQPQHF. For the CDR3, the DNA is TGTGCCAGCAGCAACAGGGTTCAGCCCCAGCATTTT.

With regard to this clone: This specimen includes other DNA sequences encoding the same CDR3. The genes are TRBV6-5 and TRBJ1-4, with 10 bases matching TRBD1. This CDR3 is built from 13 residues. V shed 6 bases, J shed 8 bases, and the junction held 3 bases outside the gene matches. Germline V gene data show CDR1 as MNHEY and CDR2 as SVGAGI. CDR3 sequence: CASSRDRGEKLFF. CDR3 nucleotide sequence: TGTGCCAGCAGCCGGGACAGGGGAGAAAAACTGTTTTTT.